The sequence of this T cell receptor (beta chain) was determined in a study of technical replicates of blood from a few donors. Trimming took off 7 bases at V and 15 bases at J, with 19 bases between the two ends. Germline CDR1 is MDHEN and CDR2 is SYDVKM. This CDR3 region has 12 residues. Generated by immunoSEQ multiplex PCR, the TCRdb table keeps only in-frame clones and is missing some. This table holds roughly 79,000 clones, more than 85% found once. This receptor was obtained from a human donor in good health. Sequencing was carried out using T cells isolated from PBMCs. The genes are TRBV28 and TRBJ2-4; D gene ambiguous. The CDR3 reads CASTPSAGFLYF. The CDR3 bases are TGTGCCAGCACCCCCTCCGCAGGTTTTCTGTACTTC.